A few counts support the clone carrying this T cell receptor (beta chain). Sequenced by immunoSEQ multiplex PCR; TCRdb stores in-frame clones only, minus some. The sample lists about 30,000 clones; about 82% were seen once. This record comes from a study of blood T cell repertoires in COVID-19. Study as a whole: Spain, Italy and the United States supplied samples that represented acute and convalescent COVID-19. T cells, B-cell-depleted T cells, or PBMCs provided the cDNA or gDNA that served as material.

The CDR3 consists of 16 residues. Trimming at V came to 3 bases and at J to 7 bases, leaving 11 bases not matched to a gene. CDR1 is SEHNR and CDR2 is FQNEAQ in the germline V gene (reference sequence). The rearrangement links TRBV7-9 to TRBJ2-1; 8 nucleotides agree with TRBD2. The sample was peripheral blood. This receptor was identified in a man older than 75 with active COVID-19. DNA of the CDR3: TGTGCCAGCAGCTTCTTACGGGGGGGTCAGGAAAATGAGCAGTTCTTC. Protein sequence: CASSFLRGGQENEQFF.